This T cell receptor (beta chain) was captured in a study of immune evolution from preneoplasia to lung adenocarcinoma. Study results and caveats: Clonality was highest in normal lung, lower in later-stage lesions apparently.

A remark on this clone: Its antigen is unidentified.

Germline CDR1 is SGHRS and CDR2 is YFSETQ. Trimming shortened V by 3 bases and J by 6 bases, and 15 bases separated the two germline ends. CDR3 size: 14 residues. Histologic diagnosis was independently verified by two lung pathologists. Using immunoSEQ multiplex PCR, the repertoire was profiled, and TCRdb retains in-frame clones only, with some absent. Among around 15,000 clones listed, about 88% were seen once. What was sequenced was FFPE invasive lung adenocarcinoma tissue. This rearrangement joins TRBV5-1 to TRBJ1-1; no firm D call. The TCR was taken from a person aged 65 to 85 with invasive lung adenocarcinoma. Here the CDR3 reads CASSWSLERPEAFF. The CDR3 DNA follows: TGCGCCAGCAGCTGGAGCCTGGAACGGCCTGAAGCTTTCTTT.